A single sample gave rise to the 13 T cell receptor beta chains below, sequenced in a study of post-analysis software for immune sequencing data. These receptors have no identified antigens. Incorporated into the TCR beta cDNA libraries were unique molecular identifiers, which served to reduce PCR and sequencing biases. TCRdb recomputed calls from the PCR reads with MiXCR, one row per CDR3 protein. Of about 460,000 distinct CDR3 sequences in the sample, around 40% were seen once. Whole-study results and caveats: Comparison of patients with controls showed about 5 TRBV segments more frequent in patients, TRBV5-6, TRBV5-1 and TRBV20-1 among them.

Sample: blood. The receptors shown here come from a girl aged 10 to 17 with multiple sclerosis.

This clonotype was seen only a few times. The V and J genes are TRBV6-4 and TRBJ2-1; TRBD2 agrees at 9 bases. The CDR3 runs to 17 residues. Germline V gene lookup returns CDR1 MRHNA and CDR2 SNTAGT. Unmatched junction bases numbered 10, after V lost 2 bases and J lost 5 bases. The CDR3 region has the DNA TGTGCCAGCAGTGACACTCCCGGGACTAGCATCGACAATGAGCAGTTCTTC. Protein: CASSDTPGTSIDNEQFF.

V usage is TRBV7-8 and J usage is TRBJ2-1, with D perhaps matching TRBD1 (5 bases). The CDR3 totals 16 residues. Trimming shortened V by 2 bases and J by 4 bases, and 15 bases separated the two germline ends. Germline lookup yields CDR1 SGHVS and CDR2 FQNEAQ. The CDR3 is CASSLRQGYAYNEQFF. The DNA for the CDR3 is TGTGCCAGCAGCTTAAGGCAGGGTTACGCTTACAATGAGCAGTTCTTC.

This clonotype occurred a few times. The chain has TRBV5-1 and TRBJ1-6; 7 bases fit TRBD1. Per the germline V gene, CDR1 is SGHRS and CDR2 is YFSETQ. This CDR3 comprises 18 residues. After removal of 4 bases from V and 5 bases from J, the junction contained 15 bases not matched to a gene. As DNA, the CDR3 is TGCGCCAGCAGCCCTTTGCCCCTAACAGGGGACAATAATTCACCCCTCCACTTT. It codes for CASSPLPLTGDNNSPLHF.

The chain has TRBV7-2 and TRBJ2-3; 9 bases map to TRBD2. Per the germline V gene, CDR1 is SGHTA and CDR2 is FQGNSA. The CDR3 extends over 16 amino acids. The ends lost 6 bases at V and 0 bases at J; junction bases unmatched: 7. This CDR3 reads CASRPSGVSSTDTQYF. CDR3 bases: TGTGCCAGCAGGCCTAGCGGGGTATCTAGCACAGATACGCAGTATTTT.

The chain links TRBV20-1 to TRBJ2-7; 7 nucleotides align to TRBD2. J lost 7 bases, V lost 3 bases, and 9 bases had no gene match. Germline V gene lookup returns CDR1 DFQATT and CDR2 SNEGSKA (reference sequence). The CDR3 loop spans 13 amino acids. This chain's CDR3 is CSASRGRAWEQYF. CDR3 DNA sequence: TGCAGTGCTAGTCGAGGGAGGGCTTGGGAGCAGTACTTC.

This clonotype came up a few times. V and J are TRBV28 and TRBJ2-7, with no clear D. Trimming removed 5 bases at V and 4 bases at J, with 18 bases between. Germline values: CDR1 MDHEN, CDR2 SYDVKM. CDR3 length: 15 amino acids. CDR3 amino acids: CASSPPLATTYEQYF. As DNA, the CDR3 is TGTGCCAGCAGTCCGCCGCTCGCTACCACATACGAGCAGTACTTC. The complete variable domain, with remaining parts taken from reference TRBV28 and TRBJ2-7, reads DVKVTQSSRYLVKRTGEKVFLECVQDMDHENMFWYRQDPGLGLRLIYFSYDVKMKEKGDIPEGYSVSREKKERFSLILESASTNQTSMYLCASSPPLATTYEQYFGPGTRLTVT.

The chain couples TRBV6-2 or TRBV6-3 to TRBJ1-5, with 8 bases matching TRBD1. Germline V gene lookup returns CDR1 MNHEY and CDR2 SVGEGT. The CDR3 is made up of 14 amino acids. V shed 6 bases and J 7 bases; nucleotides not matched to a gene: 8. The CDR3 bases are TGTGCCAGCAGCTGGACAGGGCAAGGACAGCCCCAGCATTTT. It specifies CASSWTGQGQPQHF.

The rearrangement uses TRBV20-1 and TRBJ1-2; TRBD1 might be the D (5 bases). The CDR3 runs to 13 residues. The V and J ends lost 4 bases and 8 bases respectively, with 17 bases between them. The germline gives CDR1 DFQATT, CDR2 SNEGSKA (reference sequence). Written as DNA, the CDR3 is TGCAGTGCTATCCCGGGACCCCCTGGCGGCTACACCTTC. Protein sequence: CSAIPGPPGGYTF.

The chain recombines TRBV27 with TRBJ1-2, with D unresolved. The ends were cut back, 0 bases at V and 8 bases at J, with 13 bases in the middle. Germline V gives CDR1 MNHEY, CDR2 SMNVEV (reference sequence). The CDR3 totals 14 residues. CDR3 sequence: CASSLSPAGVGYTF. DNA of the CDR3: TGTGCCAGCAGTTTATCGCCGGCAGGCGTAGGCTACACCTTC.

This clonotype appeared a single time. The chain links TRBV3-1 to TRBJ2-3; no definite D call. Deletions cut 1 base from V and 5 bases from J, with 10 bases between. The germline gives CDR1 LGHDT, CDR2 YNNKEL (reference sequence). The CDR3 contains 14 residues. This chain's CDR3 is CASSQGIGGDTQYF. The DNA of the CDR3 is TGTGCCAGCAGCCAAGGAATAGGCGGAGATACGCAGTATTTT.

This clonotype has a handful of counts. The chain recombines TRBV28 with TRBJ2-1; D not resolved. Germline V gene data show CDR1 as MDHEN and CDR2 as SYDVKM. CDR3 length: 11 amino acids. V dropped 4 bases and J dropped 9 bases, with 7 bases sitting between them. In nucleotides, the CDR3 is TGTGCCAGCAGTTCCTCGGGTGAGCAGTTCTTC. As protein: CASSSSGEQFF.

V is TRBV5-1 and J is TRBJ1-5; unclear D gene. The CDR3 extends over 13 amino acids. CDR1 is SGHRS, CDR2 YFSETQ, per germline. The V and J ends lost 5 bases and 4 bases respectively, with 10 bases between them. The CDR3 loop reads CASSYSANQPQHF. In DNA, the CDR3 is TGCGCCAGCAGTTACAGCGCTAATCAGCCCCAGCATTTT.

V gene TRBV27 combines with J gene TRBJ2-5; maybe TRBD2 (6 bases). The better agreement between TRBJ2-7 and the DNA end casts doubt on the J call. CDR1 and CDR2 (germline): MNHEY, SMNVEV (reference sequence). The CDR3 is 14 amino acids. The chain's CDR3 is CASTQGEDTYEQYF. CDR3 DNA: TGTGCCAGCACCCAAGGGGAGGATACCTACGAGCAGTACTTC.